This TCR beta chain emerged from a study of blood T cells in healthy people across ages (dated by TCRdb to between 2014 and 2017). Regarding the study in general: In model experiments, template switching captured roughly one uniquely barcoded TCR beta cDNA molecule for every two T cells. To track age-related changes in TCR beta repertoire diversity, the study relied on deep sequencing normalized with unique cDNA molecular identifiers. The donors were split into four age groups: young (average about 16 years), middle-aged (around 40), aged (more than 60) and long-lived (about 74). To avoid experimental bias, donors of different ages were spread randomly across the sequencing lanes. For two donors (one aged 18 to 30 and one aged 80 or older), the study analyzed two additional independent replicas of 1 million unique cDNA reads from the same blood draw.

Preparation of the library involved 5' RACE. Sequencing was carried out with an Illumina HiSeq 2500. The second PCR ran for about 7 to 11 cycles and used a J-beta primer mix along with a sample-barcoded 5' primer. Each TCR beta cDNA molecule received a unique molecular identifier from a template-switch 5' adaptor carrying 12 random nucleotides. At least 3 million CDR3-containing paired-end reads were obtained from each sample. The Mint cDNA synthesis kit, primed by a TRBC-specific oligonucleotide, was used to synthesize first-strand cDNA from all RNA. Following uracil-DNA glycosylase treatment, all cDNA underwent a first 18-cycle PCR with the universal primers M1SS and BC2_uni_R. The source study handled its data this way. Normalization of each sample was performed by random selection of 1 million high-quality reads, each carrying a distinct molecular identifier. Reads sharing molecular identifiers were discarded rather than binned into consensus sequences. MiTCR, run with a Q25 quality threshold and the strictest error-elimination algorithm, handled CDR3 identification, clonotype clustering and error correction. A nonparametric unseen species model with Euler transformation was used to estimate a lower bound on total TCR beta diversity. TCRdb itself trimmed the public reads at Q25 with fastp, ran MiXCR and retained productive beta chains. Rows are combined by CDR3 protein, so each entry shows the most common genes and DNA. The V and J calls here are based on TCRdb, not the publication. The sample data list about 640,000 distinct CDR3 sequences, and 58% of these were observed just once. The top ten hold 30% to 40% of the sample.

The donors were 40 or so Caucasian individuals from Russia, aged roughly 6 to 95 years, who were systemically healthy. Approximately 9.3 milliliters of peripheral blood were collected from each donor into EDTA-treated Vacutainer tubes. Ficoll-Paque density-gradient centrifugation was used to isolate PBMCs, with at least 7 million obtained per sample. Total RNA was extracted from PBMCs with Trizol reagent, with at least 5.5 micrograms obtained per sample. Naive CD45RAhigh/CD27high T cell percentages were measured by flow cytometry on a PBMC aliquot from every donor. General findings and caveats noted by the study authors: Compared with the aged group, more naive CD4+ T cells, fewer expanded clones and increased TCR diversity were shown by the long-lived group, suggesting age selection. Estimates of total diversity based on one million sequenced T cells were considered lower bounds and underestimates. Observed TCR beta diversity correlated strongly with the percentage of naive T cells measured by flow cytometry. The CMV infection status of donors was not known, potentially confounding age-related changes in expanded clonotypes. Observed TCR beta diversity per million T cells fell roughly linearly with age, and a significant reduction was already apparent by age around 40. Conclusive comparison of naive and antigen-experienced compartments was prevented by the profiling of bulk unsorted PBMCs.

This clonotype showed up just a few times. The antigen it binds to is not known. Base qualities are not at hand, and no much larger clone is one base apart. The CDR3, cysteine through phenylalanine, is 16 amino acids long. The only DNA kept is the CDR3, 48 bases in frame from the first base. Unmatched junction bases come to 4, with V trimmed by 0 bases and J by 1 base. Reading the germline V gene gives CDR1 LGHNA and CDR2 YNFKEQ. The rearranged chain carries TRBV4-2 and TRBJ2-3; the junction holds 7 bases that match TRBD1. The receptor comes from a man aged 60 to 75 in good health. Input material: blood. The CDR3 has the sequence CASSQDLGQRTDTQYF. The DNA sequence is given as TGTGCCAGCAGCCAAGATCTGGGACAGCGCACAGATACGCAGTATTTT.